What follows describes a single T cell receptor beta chain. The data derive from a study of shared clonotypes between healthy human individuals. Assay used: immunoSEQ multiplex PCR; TCRdb lists only in-frame clones, some missing. The sample lists 2.3 million or so clones; 85% to 95% were seen once. What was sequenced was naive CD4+ T cells from PBMCs. As to subset: CD45RA+ positively selected. This clonotype originated in a man between 18 and 35 years old in good health. Some clones in this sample may be carry-over from other donors' samples.

The CDR3 DNA is TGTGCCAGCAGCATAAGACCGCCGAACACTGAAGCTTTCTTT. Encoded protein: CASSIRPPNTEAFF. The chain employs TRBV7-8 and TRBJ1-1; D gene ambiguous. This CDR3 contains 14 residues. The V end was cut by 5 bases, the J end by 1 base, with 11 bases between. Germline V gene sequence: CDR1 SGHVS, CDR2 FQNEAQ.